The 21 T cell receptor beta chains listed next were all sequenced from one sample in a study of CD8+CD57+ T cells in acquired aplastic anemia. Profiling of TCR beta VDJ combinations and CDR3 sequences used genomic DNA as template. TCRdb ran MiXCR on the reads and lists one entry per CDR3 protein. The table lists some 180,000 distinct CDR3 sequences, roughly half of them singletons. Sequencing was done on a sample of sorted CD4+, CD8+, or CD8+CD57+ T cells (not recorded which) from PBMCs. Receptors originate from a human donor in good health.

Comment on this clonotype: Compared with germline, one end of the junction differs, possibly owing to a read error. The chain joins TRBV5-5 to TRBJ2-7; D remains unclear. The CDR3 runs 12 residues. The germline CDR1 and CDR2 sequences are SGHKS and YYEKEE (reference sequence). The CDR3 nucleotides read TGTGCCAGCAGCTTGGGACTGACCTATCAGGACTTC. Its protein is CASSLGLTYQDF.

The table lists this clonotype with many counts. The chain is built from TRBV7-8 and TRBJ1-1; 9 bases match TRBD1. J was trimmed by 1 base and V by 5 bases; bases with no gene match: 14. This CDR3 has 18 residues. CDR1 SGHVS and CDR2 FQNEAQ come from the germline V gene. CDR3 loop: CASSPRTGTGTRNTEAFF. DNA for the CDR3: TGTGCCAGCAGCCCCCGTACCGGGACAGGGACCCGGAACACTGAAGCTTTCTTT.

This chain uses TRBV10-3 with TRBJ1-2, with 9 nucleotides matching TRBD1. The CDR3 is 14 amino acids. The J segment lost 3 bases and the V segment lost 10 bases, leaving 9 bases of the junction unmatched. Germline V CDR1 and CDR2: ENHRY, SYGVKD. CDR3 in DNA: TGTGCCACTTTACAGGGGGCGAGTTACTATGGCTACACCTTC. Its protein is CATLQGASYYGYTF.

CDR3 protein: CSVDWGFEQYF. The CDR3 DNA reads TGCAGCGTCGATTGGGGTTTCGAGCAGTACTTC. The J gene is TRBJ2-7, the V gene TRBV29-1; no firm D call. Germline CDR1 and CDR2: SQVTM and ANQGSEA. CDR3 length equals 11 residues. V dropped 6 bases and J dropped 6 bases, with 12 bases sitting between them.

This clonotype came up many times. The V call is TRBV6-5, the J call TRBJ2-1; D ambiguous. Germline loops: CDR1 MNHEY, CDR2 SVGAGI. Between the trimmed V and J ends, which lost 4 bases and 0 bases, there was a span of 16 bases. The CDR3 is 17 amino acids. Here the CDR3 DNA reads TGTGCCAGCAGTTCCCTCCCCCCAATCCGCTCCTACAATGAGCAGTTCTTC. It encodes CASSSLPPIRSYNEQFF.

The chain is built from TRBV25-1 and TRBJ1-6; 9 positions match TRBD1. This CDR3 contains 14 residues. V trimming: 4 bases; J trimming: 9 bases; junction bases outside the gene matches: 4. Germline lookup yields CDR1 MGHDK and CDR2 SYGVNS. The CDR3 loop is CASSGQGVGSPLHF. As DNA, the CDR3 is TGTGCCAGCAGTGGACAGGGGGTAGGTTCACCCCTCCACTTT.

V usage is TRBV2 and J usage is TRBJ2-7, with 7 bases matching TRBD2. Unmatched junction bases numbered 12, after V lost 7 bases and J lost 3 bases. This CDR3 comprises 15 residues. The V gene's germline CDR1 is SNHLY and CDR2 FYNNEI. CDR3 bases: TGTGCCAGCACCTACTTACTAGCGCCGAGCTACGAGCAGTACTTC. This sequence encodes CASTYLLAPSYEQYF.

This clonotype was recorded many times. The V call is TRBV7-2, the J call TRBJ2-4; D might be TRBD1 (5 bases). Germline V gives CDR1 SGHTA, CDR2 FQGNSA. The CDR3 consists of 11 residues. V gave up 2 bases and J gave up 9 bases, with 5 bases separating them. The CDR3 sequence is CASSLQGIQYF. The CDR3 nucleotides read TGTGCCAGCAGCTTACAGGGCATTCAGTACTTC.

The genes are TRBV15 and TRBJ1-5; the D is unclear. V dropped 9 bases and J dropped 1 base, with 13 bases sitting between them. From germline, CDR1 is LNHNV and CDR2 YYDKDF (reference sequence). The CDR3 runs to 14 residues. Written as DNA, the CDR3 is TGTGCCACAGGAGAGTGGGGAAGCAATCAGCCCCAGCATTTT. This codes for CATGEWGSNQPQHF. Full variable domain (rest looked up from reference TRBV15 and TRBJ1-5): DAMVIQNPRYQVTQFGKPVTLSCSQTLNHNVMYWYQQKSSQAPKLLFHYYDKDFNNEADTPDNFQSRRPNTSFCFLDIRSPGLGDTAMYLCATGEWGSNQPQHFGDGTRLSIL.

Details on this clonotype: Given a much more abundant clone one base away, this may be a read error. This chain uses TRBV20-1 with TRBJ2-3; 7 bases agree with TRBD2. The V and J ends lost 1 base and 6 bases, in that order; junction bases with no gene match: 7. The germline gives CDR1 DFQATT, CDR2 SNEGSKA (reference sequence). The CDR3 sequence is 14 residues long. The CDR3 spells CSARVDGRHDTQYF. Written as DNA, the CDR3 is TGCAGTGCTAGAGTGGACGGGAGGCACGATACGCAGTATTTT.

There are many counts of this clonotype. The V and J genes are TRBV7-3 and TRBJ2-3, with 14 bases aligning to TRBD2. Trimming at V came to 5 bases and at J to 8 bases, leaving 3 bases not matched to a gene. Germline V lookup: CDR1 SGHTA, CDR2 FQGTGA. This CDR3 is built from 14 residues. The CDR3 nucleotides are TGTGCCAGCAGCCTCGGGACTAGCGGGAGTACGCAGTATTTT. Encoded protein: CASSLGTSGSTQYF.

By sample share, this clonotype is medium-sized. The chain couples TRBV24-1 to TRBJ2-2; no clear D. CDR3 length equals 12 residues. Between the trimmed V and J ends, which lost 4 bases and 1 base, there was a span of 0 bases. CDR1 and CDR2 from the germline V gene are KGHDR and SFDVKD. CDR3 sequence: CATSENTGELFF. CDR3 nucleotide sequence: TGTGCCACCAGTGAGAACACCGGGGAGCTGTTTTTT.

In this sample, this clonotype turned up a few times. The V gene is TRBV5-2, the J gene TRBJ2-2; TRBD2 is the table's D call, not checked against the DNA. TRBV5-2 represents a pseudogene. This CDR3 comprises 17 residues. CDR3 DNA sequence: TGTGCCAGCAACGGAGGGACTAGCGGGGGGAACACCGGGGAGCTGTTTTTT. Its translation: CASNGGTSGGNTGELFF.

This clonotype was counted a few times. J is TRBJ1-6 and V is TRBV28; 7 positions match TRBD1. The junction had 12 bases not matched to a gene; V was cut back by 5 bases and J by 5 bases. The germline V gene has CDR1 MDHEN and CDR2 SYDVKM. This CDR3 is 17 amino acids long. CDR3 protein: CASSQGTAKWDNSPLHF. The CDR3 region has the DNA TGTGCCAGCAGTCAAGGGACAGCCAAGTGGGATAATTCACCCCTCCACTTT.

This clonotype was observed at least ten times. V gene TRBV6-1 combines with J gene TRBJ1-1; D remains unclear. The CDR3 loop spans 11 amino acids. V lost 7 bases and J lost 2, with 5 bases in between. Germline lookup yields CDR1 MNHNS and CDR2 SASEGT. Written as DNA, the CDR3 is TGTGCCAGCATTGATAACACTGAAGCTTTCTTT. This encodes CASIDNTEAFF.

The CDR3 loop reads CASSTVRVEAFF. CDR3 nucleotide sequence: TGTGCCAGCAGTACCGTACGAGTCGAAGCTTTCTTT. The rearrangement joins TRBV6-1 to TRBJ1-1; D not certain. Germline CDR1 reads MNHNS; CDR2 reads SASEGT. This CDR3 contains 12 residues. Deletions cut 5 bases from V and 8 bases from J, with 12 bases between.

V gene TRBV2 combines with J gene TRBJ2-7; D gene unclear. CDR3 length: 12 residues. V was shortened by 4 bases and J by 4 bases, with 8 bases between the two germline ends. Germline V gene lookup returns CDR1 SNHLY and CDR2 FYNNEI. The CDR3: CASSGTAYEQYF. The CDR3 nucleotides read TGTGCCAGCAGTGGGACGGCATACGAGCAGTACTTC. Looking up the rest from reference TRBV2 and TRBJ2-7 gives the full variable domain: EPEVTQTPSHQVTQMGQEVILRCVPISNHLYFYWYRQILGQKVEFLVSFYNNEISEKSEIFDDQFSVERPDGSNFTLKIRSTKLEDSAMYFCASSGTAYEQYFGPGTRLTVT.

In its sample, this clonotype was seen many times. The chain carries TRBV19 and TRBJ2-1; tentatively, D is TRBD2 (6 bases). The CDR3 contains 15 residues. V was shortened by 6 bases and J by 0 bases, with 12 bases between the two germline ends. Germline V gene data show CDR1 as LNHDA and CDR2 as SQIVND (reference sequence). CDR3 loop: CASRDPGSSYNEQFF. DNA of the CDR3: TGTGCCAGTAGAGATCCCGGGAGCTCCTACAATGAGCAGTTCTTC.

This rearrangement joins TRBV24-1 to TRBJ1-1; 9 bases are a match to TRBD1. The J segment lost 1 base and the V segment lost 9 bases, leaving 5 bases of the junction unmatched. CDR1 and CDR2 (germline): KGHDR, SFDVKD. The CDR3 is 14 residues long. CDR3 sequence: CATRGTGRNTEAFF. The CDR3 coding sequence is TGTGCCACCCGGGGGACAGGGCGGAACACTGAAGCTTTCTTT.

This clonotype has a count of ten or more. The chain recombines TRBV7-3 with TRBJ2-6, with TRBD1 identical over 7 bases. J was trimmed by 0 bases and V by 4 bases; bases with no gene match: 6. The CDR3 has 17 residues. The V gene's germline CDR1 is SGHTA and CDR2 FQGTGA. The chain's CDR3 is CASSSDRDLSGANVLTF. For the CDR3, the DNA is TGTGCCAGCAGCTCTGACAGGGACCTCTCTGGGGCCAACGTCCTGACTTTC.

The V call is TRBV2, the J call TRBJ2-2; 15 bases align to TRBD2. V lost 4 bases to trimming and J lost 2 bases; unmatched junction nucleotides: 5. CDR3 length: 18 residues. Germline V gene data show CDR1 as SNHLY and CDR2 as FYNNEI. The CDR3 spells CASSGTSGRAFNTGELFF. In DNA form, the CDR3 reads TGTGCCAGCAGTGGGACTAGCGGGAGGGCTTTCAACACCGGGGAGCTGTTTTTT.